Below are 9 T cell receptor beta chains sequenced from a single sample in a study of identical twins. MiXCR was run by TCRdb on the 5' RACE reads, yielding one entry per CDR3 protein. The sample records 150,000 or so distinct CDR3 sequences, around 3.4% being singletons. The sample consisted of memory T cells sorted from blood. Source of these receptors: a man younger than 30 in good health.

This clonotype has at least ten counts. This chain joins TRBV3-1 and TRBJ2-1; perhaps TRBD2 as D (6 bases). There are 14 residues in the CDR3. V gave up 8 bases and J gave up 9 bases, with 20 bases separating them. Germline assignment: CDR1 LGHDT and CDR2 YNNKEL (reference sequence). The CDR3 protein is CASETSSVPTEQFF. CDR3 nucleotides: TGTGCCAGCGAGACTAGTTCAGTTCCCACTGAGCAGTTCTTC.

Many counts were recorded for this clonotype. V is TRBV7-2 and J is TRBJ2-7; 7 nucleotides line up with TRBD2. CDR1 is SGHTA, CDR2 FQGNSA, per germline. Unmatched junction bases numbered 4, after V lost 3 bases and J lost 2 bases. CDR3 length: 14 amino acids. The chain's CDR3 is CASSFYAGAYEQYF. As DNA, the CDR3 is TGTGCCAGCAGCTTTTACGCGGGAGCCTACGAGCAGTACTTC.

This clonotype has ten or more counts. CDR3 sequence (DNA): TGTGCCAGCAGCTCGACAGCGGGCGGGGGGGCGTATACGCAGTATTTT. Protein sequence: CASSSTAGGGAYTQYF. The J gene is TRBJ2-3, the V gene TRBV7-2; TRBD2 matches at 9 bases. The length of the CDR3 is 16 residues. V was pared by 4 bases and J by 7 bases, with 12 bases of the junction left unmatched. Germline V gene sequence: CDR1 SGHTA, CDR2 FQGNSA.

The sample holds many counts of this clonotype. The chain combines TRBV7-9 with TRBJ1-4; 11 bases map to TRBD1. This CDR3 comprises 15 residues. V was clipped by 5 bases and J by 6 bases; unmatched bases: 5. CDR1 is SEHNR and CDR2 is FQNEAQ in the germline V gene (reference sequence). The CDR3 DNA reads as TGTGCCAGCAGCCCGGACAGGGGGCAGGATGAAAAACTGTTTTTT. Translated: CASSPDRGQDEKLFF.

This clonotype was counted at least ten times. This sequence joins TRBV12-3 or TRBV12-4 and TRBJ2-1, with 8 bases lining up with TRBD2. V shed 5 bases and J 6 bases; nucleotides not matched to a gene: 6. This CDR3 region has 14 residues. This CDR3 is CASSLVSGANEQFF. The CDR3 nucleotides read TGTGCCAGCAGTCTCGTTAGCGGGGCCAATGAGCAGTTCTTC.

This clonotype appeared many times. CDR3 amino acids: CSVEEGSQETQYF. CDR3 in DNA: TGCAGCGTTGAAGAAGGATCCCAAGAGACCCAGTACTTC. V usage is TRBV29-1 and J usage is TRBJ2-5; D uncertain. Trimming stripped 0 bases from V and 1 base from J, with 6 bases between. The length of the CDR3 is 13 residues. In germline, CDR1 is SQVTM, CDR2 ANQGSEA.

This clonotype was detected ten times or more. The chain joins TRBV20-1 to TRBJ1-2, with 9 bases fitting TRBD1. The CDR3 runs to 16 residues. Germline V gene data show CDR1 as DFQATT and CDR2 as SNEGSKA (reference sequence). J was trimmed by 3 bases and V by 4 bases; bases with no gene match: 12. The CDR3 is CSAILTGGRVDYGYTF. DNA of the CDR3: TGCAGTGCTATTTTGACAGGGGGTAGGGTAGACTATGGCTACACCTTC.

This clonotype was recorded many times. The chain is built from TRBV5-1 and TRBJ2-3; D is unclear. Germline CDR1 reads SGHRS; CDR2 reads YFSETQ. The CDR3 spans 14 residues. Trimming left V 0 bases short and J 6 bases short, with 11 bases between. CDR3 residues: CASSLASAQDTQYF. DNA for the CDR3: TGCGCCAGCAGCTTGGCCTCGGCGCAGGATACGCAGTATTTT.

This clonotype has a count of ten or more. The chain is built from TRBV12-3 or TRBV12-4 and TRBJ1-2; 8 bases agree with TRBD1. This CDR3 has 14 residues. Germline trimming cut 1 base from V and 6 bases from J; bases unmatched to any gene: 4. The DNA of the CDR3 is TGTGCCAGCAGTTTAGATAGACAGGGGAATGGCTACACCTTC. Protein product: CASSLDRQGNGYTF.